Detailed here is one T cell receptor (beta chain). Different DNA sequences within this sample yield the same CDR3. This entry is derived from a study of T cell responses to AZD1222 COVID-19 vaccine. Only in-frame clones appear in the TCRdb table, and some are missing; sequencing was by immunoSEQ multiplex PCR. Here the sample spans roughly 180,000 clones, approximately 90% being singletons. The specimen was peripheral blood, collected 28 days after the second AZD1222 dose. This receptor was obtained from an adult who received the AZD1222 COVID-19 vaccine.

The CDR3 DNA reads as TGCGCCAGCAGCTTAGCGGGGGGCCAAGATACGCAGTATTTT. Protein sequence: CASSLAGGQDTQYF. The chain is built from TRBV5-1 and TRBJ2-3, with TRBD2 matching 9 bases. CDR1 is SGHRS and CDR2 is YFSETQ in the germline V gene. This CDR3 region has 14 residues. The junction had 3 bases not matched to a gene; V was cut back by 2 bases and J by 5 bases.